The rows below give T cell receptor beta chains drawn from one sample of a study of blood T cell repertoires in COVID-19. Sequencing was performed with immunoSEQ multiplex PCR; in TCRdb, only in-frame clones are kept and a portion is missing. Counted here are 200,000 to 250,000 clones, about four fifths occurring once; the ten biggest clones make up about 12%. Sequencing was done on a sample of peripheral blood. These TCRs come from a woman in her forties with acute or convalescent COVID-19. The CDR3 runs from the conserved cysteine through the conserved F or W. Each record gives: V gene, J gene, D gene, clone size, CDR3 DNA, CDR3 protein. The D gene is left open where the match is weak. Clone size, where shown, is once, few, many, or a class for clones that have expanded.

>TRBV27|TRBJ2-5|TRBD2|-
TGTGCCAGCAGATATACTAGCGGGAGTGAGACCCAGTACTTC
CASRYTSGSETQYF
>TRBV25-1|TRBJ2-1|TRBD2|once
TGTGCCAGCAGTGAAACTACCCCTAGCGGGAGTGGCAACAATGAGCAGTTCTTC
CASSETTPSGSGNNEQFF
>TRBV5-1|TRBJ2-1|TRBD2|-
TGCGCCAGCAGCGGTAGCGGGGGCTACAATGAGCAGTTCTTC
CASSGSGGYNEQFF
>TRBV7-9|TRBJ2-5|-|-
TGTGCCAGCAGCTCTATACAGGGCCCCCTGACCCAGTACTTC
CASSSIQGPLTQYF
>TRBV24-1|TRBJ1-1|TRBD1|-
TGTGCCACCAGTGAAGCGACAGGGTTGAACACTGAAGCTTTCTTT
CATSEATGLNTEAFF
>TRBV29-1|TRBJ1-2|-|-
TGCAGCGTTGGGGAGAACTATGGCTACACCTTC
CSVGENYGYTF
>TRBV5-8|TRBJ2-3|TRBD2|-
TGTGCCAGCAGCCTACGACTAGCGGGAGGCTCCACAGATACGCAGTATTTT
CASSLRLAGGSTDTQYF
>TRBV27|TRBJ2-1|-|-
TGTGCCAGCAGTTCTCTCCCTCTCTCTCAGGGTTTCGTCTACAATGAGCAGTTCTTC
CASSSLPLSQGFVYNEQFF
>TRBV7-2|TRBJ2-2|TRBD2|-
TGTGCCAGCAAATTGACTAGCGGGACCAACACCGGGGAGCTGTTTTTT
CASKLTSGTNTGELFF
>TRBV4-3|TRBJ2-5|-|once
TGCGCCAGCAGCCAAGCCTTAGGTCGGGAGGAGACCCAGTACTTC
CASSQALGREETQYF
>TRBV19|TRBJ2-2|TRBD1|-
TGTGCCAGTAGCCCAGGGGGCGTCGGGACCGGGGAGCTGTTTTTT
CASSPGGVGTGELFF
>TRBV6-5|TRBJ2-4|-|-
TGTGCCAGCAGTTACTCCAGGACAAAAAACATTCAGTACTTC
CASSYSRTKNIQYF
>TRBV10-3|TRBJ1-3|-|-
TGTGCCATCAGCCCTCTTTTAGACAGCTCTGGAAACACCATATATTTT
CAISPLLDSSGNTIYF
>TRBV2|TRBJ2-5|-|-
TGTGCCAACTCCTTGGGTCGGGTCGAGACCCAGTACTTC
CANSLGRVETQYF
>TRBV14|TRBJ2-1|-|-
TGTGCCAGCAGCCAAGAATGGGCTTTGCAGTTCTTC
CASSQEWALQFF
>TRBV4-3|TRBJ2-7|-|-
TGCGCCAGCAGCCAAGAGGCGGACTACGAGCAGTACTTC
CASSQEADYEQYF
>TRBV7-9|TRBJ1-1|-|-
TGTGCCAGCAGCTTAGCGGCTCCGAACACTGAAGCTTTCTTT
CASSLAAPNTEAFF
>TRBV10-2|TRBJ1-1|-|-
TGCGCCAGCAGTGGGACAGCGAACACTGAAGCTTTCTTT
CASSGTANTEAFF
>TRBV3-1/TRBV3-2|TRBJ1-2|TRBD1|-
TGTGCCAGCAGCCAAGGGAGGGGGCGCGAGTATGGCTACACCTTC
CASSQGRGREYGYTF
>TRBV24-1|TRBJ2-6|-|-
TGTGCCACCAGTGATTTTGGCCTCAAATGCTCTGGGGCCAACGTCCTGACTTTC
CATSDFGLKCSGANVLTF
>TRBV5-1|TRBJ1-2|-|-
TGCGCCAGCAGCTCCCAGACTAACTATGGCTACACCTTC
CASSSQTNYGYTF
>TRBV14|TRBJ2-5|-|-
TGTGCCAGCAGCCAAGAAAGATTGGGACTGCAAGAGACCCAGTACTTC
CASSQERLGLQETQYF
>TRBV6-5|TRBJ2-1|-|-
TGTGCCAGCTACAGGGTAGGGTACAATGAGCAGTTCTTC
CASYRVGYNEQFF
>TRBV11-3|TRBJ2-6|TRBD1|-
TGTGCCAGCAGCCCCCGGACAGGTGGGGCCAACGTCCTGACTTTC
CASSPRTGGANVLTF
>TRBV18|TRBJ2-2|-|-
TGTGCCACCAGACGGGGGCAGGGGGCGAACACCGGGGAGCTGTTTTTT
CATRRGQGANTGELFF
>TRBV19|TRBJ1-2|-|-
TGTGCCAGTACCCCGTCGCGGCGAGCTAACTATGGCTACACCTTC
CASTPSRRANYGYTF
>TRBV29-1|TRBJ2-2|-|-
TGCAGCGTTGATGGGGCTATCGGGGAGCTGTTTTTT
CSVDGAIGELFF
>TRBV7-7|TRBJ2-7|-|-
TGTGCCAGCAGCCCCGACCCGGGTAGTTACGAGCAGTACTTC
CASSPDPGSYEQYF
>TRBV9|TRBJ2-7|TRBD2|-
TGTGCCAGCAGCGTAGAAGGAGCGGGAGGGCCTGGGTACGAGCAGTACTTC
CASSVEGAGGPGYEQYF
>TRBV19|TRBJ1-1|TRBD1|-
TGTGCCAGTAGCGTGACAGGGGTGAACACTGAAGCTTTCTTT
CASSVTGVNTEAFF
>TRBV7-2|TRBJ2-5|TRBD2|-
TGTGCCAGCAGCTTGGTAGCGGGCCTACAAGAGACCCAGTACTTC
CASSLVAGLQETQYF
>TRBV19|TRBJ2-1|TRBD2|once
TGTGCCAGAGCATTACTAGCGGCTTCCTACAATGAGCAGTTCTTC
CARALLAASYNEQFF
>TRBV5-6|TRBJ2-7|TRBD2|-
TGTGCCAGCAGCATCGGGACTAGCCTATACTACGAGCAGTACTTC
CASSIGTSLYYEQYF
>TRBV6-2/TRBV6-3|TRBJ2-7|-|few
TGTGCCAGCAGTTACCGTGAGCAGTACTTC
CASSYREQYF
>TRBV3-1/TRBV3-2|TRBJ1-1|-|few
TGTGCCAGCAGCCAACCCCCTCGGGAAGCTTTCTTT
CASSQPPREAFF
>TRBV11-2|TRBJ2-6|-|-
TGTGCCAGCACCCCTACTACCAACTCTGGGGCCAACGTCCTGACTTTC
CASTPTTNSGANVLTF